This T cell receptor beta chain was identified during a study of T cell responses to AZD1222 COVID-19 vaccine. On this clone itself: Its antigen is still unknown.

Study results and caveats: Spike-specific TCR breadth and depth rose after two AZD1222 doses. The number of AZD1222 recipients seropositive at baseline was only five or six.

With 3 bases removed from V and 6 bases from J, the gap between germline ends came to 12 bases. The germline V gene encodes CDR1 LGHDT and CDR2 YNNKEL (reference sequence). The CDR3 contains 13 residues. Here immunoSEQ multiplex PCR was the method, and the copy in TCRdb shows in-frame clones only, minus some. In the table there are around 130,000 clones, around 85% of which are singletons. The source was peripheral blood, collected on day 0 of AZD1222 vaccination. The rearrangement uses TRBV3-1 (or the pseudogene TRBV3-2) and TRBJ2-7; D tentatively fits TRBD1 or TRBD2 (5 bases each). This receptor was obtained from an adult in good health. The CDR3 region is CASSQGVIGEQYF. In DNA, the CDR3 is TGTGCCAGCAGCCAGGGGGTCATAGGCGAGCAGTACTTC.